The sequence of this T cell receptor beta chain was determined in a study of brain metastases from non-small cell lung cancer. Data came from immunoSEQ multiplex PCR; TCRdb stores just in-frame clones and leaves some out. This sample has over a thousand clones; about 90% occur once, and the top ten carry about 12%. This CDR3 has 16 residues. Germline V CDR1 and CDR2: SGHNT, YENEEA. Trimming removed 5 bases at V and 0 bases at J, with 14 bases between. This TCR was sampled from a donor over 35 with non-small cell lung cancer. Sequencing was carried out using tumor-adjacent normal tissue. The chain links TRBV11-3 to TRBJ2-1; D may be TRBD1 or TRBD2 (6 bases each). The CDR3 DNA follows: TGTGCCAGCAGCCACTCGGGGGCCCTCTCCTACAATGAGCAGTTCTTC. Translated: CASSHSGALSYNEQFF.